The entry below gives a single T cell receptor beta chain sequence along with its context. These data come from a study of blood T cell repertoires in COVID-19. V dropped 0 bases and J dropped 0 bases, with 9 bases sitting between them. CDR1 and CDR2 (germline): ENHRY, SYGVKD. This CDR3 has 16 residues. This table comes from immunoSEQ multiplex PCR, and its TCRdb copy is limited to in-frame clones, with some not included. The sample has a few hundred thousand clones; around 92% are singletons. Specimen: peripheral blood. This clonotype originated in a man aged 35 to 55 with acute or convalescent COVID-19. The genes are TRBV10-3 and TRBJ1-3, with a possible D match to TRBD1 (6 bases). Here the CDR3 DNA reads TGTGCCATCAGTGAGTCCAGGGGTAGCTCTGGAAACACCATATATTTT. Translating gives CAISESRGSSGNTIYF.